This paragraph covers one T cell receptor beta chain sequence. This sample is part of a study of blood T cell repertoires in COVID-19. For the study at large: From the United States, Italy and Spain came samples of acute and convalescent COVID-19.

Sequencing was performed with immunoSEQ multiplex PCR; in TCRdb, only in-frame clones are kept and a portion is missing. This sample has about 140,000 clones; almost 90% occur once, and the top ten carry 1.5% to 1.9%. The CDR3 extends over 16 amino acids. Germline lookup yields CDR1 SGHNT and CDR2 YYREEE (reference sequence). Unmatched junction bases numbered 12, after V lost 4 bases and J lost 2 bases. The sequence was collected from a woman in her sixties or seventies with acute or convalescent COVID-19. V and J are TRBV5-4 and TRBJ2-7; TRBD1 agrees at 7 bases. Input material: peripheral blood. Here the CDR3 reads CASSATRTGPTYEQYF. The CDR3 nucleotides are TGTGCCAGCAGCGCCACTCGGACAGGACCAACCTACGAGCAGTACTTC.